This TCR beta chain was profiled in a study of cytomegalovirus exposure and HLA in healthy donors. Study-wide findings and caveats: Later on, a genetic analysis was performed. It linked a missense variant in DCLRE1C with V- and J-gene trimming of TCR beta. Earlier analysis looked at TCR beta V segments, and most were productive about 87% or about 30% of the time. For presence/absence analyses, sequencing depth was assumed to be roughly uniform across donors.

The CDR3 length is 14 residues. Per the germline V gene, CDR1 is MNHEY and CDR2 is SMNVEV (reference sequence). V lost 3 bases, J lost 7 bases, and 0 bases stayed unmatched. Regarding this clone: Its antigen remains unidentified. Other DNA variants within this sample encode the same CDR3.

The PCR contained 60 Vbeta and 13 Jbeta primers. Repertoires were generated with immunoSEQ multiplex PCR, while TCRdb's copy carries only in-frame clones and drops some. Among roughly 200,000 clones, roughly 72% were seen once, and the ten largest hold approximately 2%. This TCR was sampled from a man between 25 and 39 years old in good health and CMV-seronegative. Sequences were obtained from PBMCs. The chain combines TRBV27 with TRBJ1-6; TRBD1 matches at 10 bases. The DNA for the CDR3 is TGTGCCAGCAGTTTGACAGGGGGCAATTCACCCCTCCACTTT. Translation gives CASSLTGGNSPLHF.